This is a list of T cell receptor beta chains from one sample in a study of T cells in Graves' hyperthyroidism and ophthalmopathy. One entry per CDR3 protein results from TCRdb running MiXCR on the multiplex PCR reads. The sample holds 600,000 to 700,000 distinct CDR3 sequences, about 15% seen once. The source material was blood. The receptors originated from a woman aged 40-49 years with Graves' ophthalmopathy. CDR3s include the opening cysteine and the closing phenylalanine or tryptophan.

v_gene: TRBV12-3/TRBV12-4; CDR3aa: CASRDDRDRGHEQFF
v_gene: TRBV30; CDR3aa: CAWSGLLREGHQETQYF
v_gene: TRBV6-1; CDR3aa: CASRNFPVGREQYF
v_gene: TRBV4-3; CDR3aa: CASSQDRWGNTEAFF
v_gene: TRBV7-2; CDR3aa: CASSFDRGNSYGYTF
v_gene: TRBV28; CDR3aa: CASSFGGVGYTF
v_gene: TRBV10-3; CDR3aa: CAISVNDQETQHF
v_gene: TRBV4-3; CDR3aa: CASSQEVRNTEAFF
v_gene: TRBV6-5; CDR3aa: CASSYPGSLEQYF
v_gene: TRBV27; CDR3aa: CATARRTSYEQYF
v_gene: TRBV20-1; CDR3aa: CSANPGQGRPGELFF
v_gene: TRBV6-1; CDR3aa: CASSEASVKAGNTIYF
v_gene: TRBV4-3; CDR3aa: CASSQDAGGDYPEAFF
v_gene: TRBV7-2; CDR3aa: CASSFAGGPDEQYF
v_gene: TRBV6-1; CDR3aa: CASSEALGGAQPQHF
v_gene: TRBV4-1; CDR3aa: CASSPQDQPTYEQYF
v_gene: TRBV28; CDR3aa: CASSPPIREAFF
v_gene: TRBV4-2; CDR3aa: CASSRGQGLLYEQYF
v_gene: TRBV6-2/TRBV6-3; CDR3aa: CASSYSGRESLIGNTEAFF
v_gene: TRBV6-2/TRBV6-3; CDR3aa: CASSYSYLWDRTNTEAFF
v_gene: TRBV29-1; CDR3aa: CSAPGGTGDVGYTF
v_gene: TRBV7-2; CDR3aa: CASSPSTGLNTEAFF
v_gene: TRBV25-1; CDR3aa: CASSEEGASYYGYTF
v_gene: TRBV6-1; CDR3aa: CASRDNRPGLAGHTGELFF
v_gene: TRBV11-2; CDR3aa: CASSSLGSGGYTF
v_gene: TRBV6-2/TRBV6-3; CDR3aa: CASSYSGTSGLSYEQYF
v_gene: TRBV15; CDR3aa: CATSSPGLSGYTF
v_gene: TRBV6-2/TRBV6-3; CDR3aa: CASGGYSGANVLTF
v_gene: TRBV12-3/TRBV12-4; CDR3aa: CASSLQGIDSPLHF
v_gene: TRBV2; CDR3aa: CASSRRSQVTDTQYF
v_gene: TRBV6-1; CDR3aa: CASRWSLVGGIQYF
v_gene: TRBV20-1; CDR3aa: CSARDLGQEQYF
v_gene: TRBV5-4; CDR3aa: CASSAAAEQYF
v_gene: TRBV27; CDR3aa: CASSPFPGLAEVFF
v_gene: TRBV6-1; CDR3aa: CASSEYDRAFF
v_gene: TRBV15; CDR3aa: CATSRDPSRIDSSDQPQHF
v_gene: TRBV18; CDR3aa: CASSERDGSSYEQYF
v_gene: TRBV5-1; CDR3aa: CASSSRDSQVYEQYF
v_gene: TRBV2; CDR3aa: CASQGWTYTEAFF
v_gene: TRBV12-5; CDR3aa: CASGTWGAYEQYF
v_gene: TRBV4-1; CDR3aa: CASSPLTGDQETQYF
v_gene: TRBV7-8; CDR3aa: CASSPQVVGNQETQYF
v_gene: TRBV20-1; CDR3aa: CSASPTWTGERVSGNTIYF
v_gene: TRBV30; CDR3aa: CAWEQGGGETQYF
v_gene: TRBV19; CDR3aa: CASSVSPGKIAKNIQYF
v_gene: TRBV4-1; CDR3aa: CASSQSSGATNYEQYF
v_gene: TRBV20-1; CDR3aa: CSASAGTVNQPQHF